A selection of T cell receptor beta chains follows, all from one sample in a study of PD-1 blockade in classical Hodgkin lymphoma. Generated by immunoSEQ multiplex PCR, the TCRdb table keeps only in-frame clones and is missing some. The sample has some 26,000 clones, around 94% seen once. The specimen was peripheral blood mononuclear cells (PBMCs). Source of these receptors: a human donor with classical Hodgkin lymphoma. Both conserved end residues are part of each CDR3. The D gene is left open where the match is weak. Some rows have no size entry. The others give once, few or many, or a class for an expanded clone.

j_call v_call clone_size d_call cdr3_nt cdr3_aa
TRBJ1-1 TRBV11-2 - - TGTGCCAGCAGCTTAAAGGGGGGTGGTACTGAAGCTTTCTTT CASSLKGGGTEAFF
TRBJ1-3 TRBV19 - TRBD1 TGTGCCAGTAGTACGCTCGACAGGGGTCGGGGAAACACCATATATTTT CASSTLDRGRGNTIYF
TRBJ1-2 TRBV25-1 - - TGTGCCAGCAGTGCACTCCGGGGAAGCGGCTACACCTTC CASSALRGSGYTF
TRBJ1-3 TRBV7-9 - - TGTGCCAGCAGCTACGGAGGGGCTGGAAACACCATATATTTT CASSYGGAGNTIYF
TRBJ2-2 TRBV2 - - TGTGCCAGCAGTGAGTTCAGGGGAGAGACCGGGGAGCTGTTTTTT CASSEFRGETGELFF
TRBJ1-2 TRBV11-2 - - TGTGCCAGCAGCTTAAATAAAAACTATGGCTACACCTTC CASSLNKNYGYTF
TRBJ1-1 TRBV5-1 - - TGCGCCAGCAGCCCCTCCCGGATGAACACTGAAGCTTTCTTT CASSPSRMNTEAFF
TRBJ2-3 TRBV5-6 - - TGTGCCAGCAGCGGTCTCCCAACCACCACAGATACGCAGTATTTT CASSGLPTTTDTQYF
TRBJ1-1 TRBV6-5 - TRBD1 TGTGCCAGCAGTCCCTGGGACAGGGGCAAAGCTTTCTTT CASSPWDRGKAFF
TRBJ2-5 TRBV27 - - TGTGCCAGCCGACAAACCGGGACCCAGTACTTC CASRQTGTQYF
TRBJ2-1 TRBV27 - - TGTGCCAGCAGTTTATCGGGTACATCAAGCTCCTACAATGAGCAGTTCTTC CASSLSGTSSSYNEQFF
TRBJ2-3 TRBV5-1 - TRBD1 TGCGCCAGCAGCCAGACAGGGGTGGCAGATACGCAGTATTTT CASSQTGVADTQYF
TRBJ1-1 TRBV7-8 - - TGTGCCAGCAGCTTAGTGCCCCAGGAGCGGAACACTGAAGCTTTCTTT CASSLVPQERNTEAFF
TRBJ1-3 TRBV7-8 - TRBD1 TGTGCCAGCAGCGCTTCTACCGGTCACAGGGGCTCTGGAAACACCATATATTTT CASSASTGHRGSGNTIYF
TRBJ2-5 TRBV19 - - TGTGCCAGTAGTATAGCGGGAGCGTTAGAGACCCAGTACTTC CASSIAGALETQYF
TRBJ1-5 TRBV19 - TRBD1 TGTGCCAGTAGTAGGACGGGACAGGGTGGCAATCAGCCCCAGCATTTT CASSRTGQGGNQPQHF
TRBJ2-1 TRBV7-8 - - TGTGCCAGCAGCTTAGGAAGGGACAATGAGCAGTTCTTC CASSLGRDNEQFF
TRBJ2-1 TRBV7-8 - - TGTGCCAGCAGCTACCCGTCCGGTACTCACAATGAGCAGTTCTTC CASSYPSGTHNEQFF
TRBJ2-5 TRBV5-1 once TRBD1 TGCGCCAGCAGCTTGGCCGGGGCAGGGGGAGAGACCCAGTACTTC CASSLAGAGGETQYF
TRBJ2-5 TRBV10-3 - - TGTGCCATCGGTTCGCAAGAGACCCAGTACTTC CAIGSQETQYF
TRBJ1-3 TRBV5-4 - TRBD1 TGTGCCAGCAGCAGGACAGGGGGCGGCTCGGCAAACACCATATATTTT CASSRTGGGSANTIYF
TRBJ2-3 TRBV13 - TRBD1 TGTGCCAGCAGCTCAAAGACAGGGGGAACAGATACGCAGTATTTT CASSSKTGGTDTQYF
TRBJ2-3 TRBV9 - - TGTGCCAGCAGCCCCCGGGGCGGGTTTGGCACAGATACGCAGTATTTT CASSPRGGFGTDTQYF
TRBJ2-7 TRBV9 - TRBD2 TGTGCCAGCAGCCCTCGGGGTAGCGGGGTTTACGAGCAGTACTTC CASSPRGSGVYEQYF
TRBJ2-1 TRBV6-5 - TRBD1 TGTGCCAGCAGCCGGGACAGGGCTTACAATGAGCAGTTCTTC CASSRDRAYNEQFF
TRBJ1-2 TRBV10-3 - - TGTGCCATCAGTGAACGGACGACAACACGGGGCTACACCTTC CAISERTTTRGYTF
TRBJ2-7 TRBV7-6 once - TGTGCCAGCAGCTCCTCAGGACCCTACGAGCAGTACTTC CASSSSGPYEQYF
TRBJ2-7 TRBV9 once TRBD1 TGTGCCAGCAGCGTAGGAGACAGGGGAGAGCAGTACTTC CASSVGDRGEQYF
TRBJ2-1 TRBV10-3 - TRBD2 TGTGCCATCAACCCGAGCGGGGGGGTCTACAATGAGCAGTTCTTC CAINPSGGVYNEQFF
TRBJ2-7 TRBV11-3 - - TGTGCCAGCAGCTTAATAGCGGAGTACGAGCAGTACTTC CASSLIAEYEQYF
TRBJ2-1 TRBV27 - - TGTGCCAGCAGAGGAAGCTACAATGAGCAGTTCTTC CASRGSYNEQFF
TRBJ1-1 TRBV11-2 - - TGTGCCAGCAGCTTAACGGGTTTCGGGACTGAAGCTTTCTTT CASSLTGFGTEAFF
TRBJ2-1 TRBV6-1 - - TGTGCCAGCAGTGTTGAAGACATCTGGTACAATGAGCAGTTCTTC CASSVEDIWYNEQFF
TRBJ2-7 TRBV27 - - TGTGCCAGCAGCCCCTTCACGAGCTCCTACGAGCAGTACTTC CASSPFTSSYEQYF
TRBJ2-7 TRBV6-5 - - TGTGCCAGCAGTGCGCAGGACACCTACGAGCAGTACTTC CASSAQDTYEQYF
TRBJ2-1 TRBV7-2 - TRBD2 TGTGCCAGCAGCTTAGAACTAGCGGGATGGAATGAGCAGTTCTTC CASSLELAGWNEQFF
TRBJ2-1 TRBV4-3 once - TGCGCCAGCAGGCAACTAGGGTACAATGAGCAGTTCTTC CASRQLGYNEQFF
TRBJ1-6 TRBV6-5 - - TGTGCCAGCAGTTACTCTGGGCAGGTGGTTGGCTCACCCCTCCACTTT CASSYSGQVVGSPLHF
TRBJ2-1 TRBV27 - - TGTGCCAGCAGTTTAAAGCGTAGCTCCTACAATGAGCAGTTCTTC CASSLKRSSYNEQFF
TRBJ2-7 TRBV27 few TRBD2 TGTGCCAGCAGTTTGATGGCTAGCGGGGCCGGGCGGGAGCAGTACTTC CASSLMASGAGREQYF
TRBJ2-1 TRBV10-3 - TRBD2 TGTGCCATCAGTGAGTCAAGGGGGAGGACTAGCGGGAACAATGAGCAGTTCTTC CAISESRGRTSGNNEQFF
TRBJ2-1 TRBV5-1 - - TGCGCCAGCAGCTTGGGCCCGACCCCGAGCTCCTACAATGAGCAGTTCTTC CASSLGPTPSSYNEQFF
TRBJ1-1 TRBV10-3 - - TGTGCCATCAGTCCACAGGTGAACACTGAAGCTTTCTTT CAISPQVNTEAFF
TRBJ2-7 TRBV4-3 - - TGCGCCAGCAGCCAAGATCTGGGATTCCCTCCGCTCGAGCAGTACTTC CASSQDLGFPPLEQYF
TRBJ2-5 TRBV28 - - TGTGCCAGCGGGTTCTATGATGAGACCCAGTACTTC CASGFYDETQYF
TRBJ2-7 TRBV11-3 once TRBD2 TGTGCCAGCAGCTTAGTTCGCGGGAGAACCGAGCAGTACTTC CASSLVRGRTEQYF
TRBJ2-1 TRBV7-2 - - TGTGCCAGCAGCTTCGGCAGTAAACTCAATGAGCAGTTCTTC CASSFGSKLNEQFF
TRBJ1-2 TRBV5-4 - TRBD1 TGTGCCAGCAGCCAGACAGGGAGTGGCTACACCTTC CASSQTGSGYTF
TRBJ2-1 TRBV7-6 - TRBD2 TGTGCCAGCAGCCTGTCCCCGGGACTAGCGGGGCAGTTCTTC CASSLSPGLAGQFF
TRBJ1-1 TRBV7-9 - - TGTGCCAGCAGTAGAGGAGTCGGAACTGAAGCTTTCTTT CASSRGVGTEAFF
TRBJ2-7 TRBV19 - TRBD1 TGTGCCAGTAGCTACCCCGGACAGGGAATCGAGCAGTACTTC CASSYPGQGIEQYF
TRBJ2-2 TRBV25-1 - - TGTGCCAGCATGGGGCAGGCCACCGGGGAGCTGTTTTTT CASMGQATGELFF
TRBJ2-4 TRBV2 - - TGTGCCAGCAGTGAAGAGACAAACATTCAGTACTTC CASSEETNIQYF
TRBJ1-1 TRBV5-6 few - TGTGCCAGCAGCTTGGTCAGACCCGGCACTGAAGCTTTCTTT CASSLVRPGTEAFF
TRBJ2-7 TRBV9 - TRBD2 TGTGCCAGCAGCGGGGGACTAGCGGGAGCTGACGAGCAGTACTTC CASSGGLAGADEQYF
TRBJ2-2 TRBV10-3 - TRBD1 TGTGCCATAACGATTCCGGGACAGGGAACGGCCGGGGAGCTGTTTTTT CAITIPGQGTAGELFF
TRBJ2-7 TRBV10-3 once - TGTGCCATCAGTGAGATTGGGGAACGGGACGAGCAGTACTTC CAISEIGERDEQYF
TRBJ1-4 TRBV4-1 - - TGCGCCAGCAGCCACGACCTGACAGTAGCTAATGAAAAACTGTTTTTT CASSHDLTVANEKLFF
TRBJ2-2 TRBV5-4 - TRBD2 TGTGCCAGCAGTTCACCGACTAGCGGGAGAGGGGAGCTGTTTTTT CASSSPTSGRGELFF